One and the same sample provided the 5 T cell receptor beta chains below, sequenced in a study of early T cells in non-severe SARS-CoV-2 infection. TCRdb itself ran the 5' RACE reads through MiXCR, one entry per CDR3 protein. The sample contains more than 65,000 distinct CDR3 sequences, roughly 12% of which appear only once. Sequencing was performed on whole blood, taken at baseline. Source of these receptors: an adult who was a healthcare worker with PCR-confirmed SARS-CoV-2 infection or an uninfected control (not recorded which).

This clonotype was counted between two and nine times. The chain combines TRBV11-2 with TRBJ2-5; unclear D gene. CDR1 is SGHAT and CDR2 is FQNNGV in the germline V gene. This CDR3 region has 14 residues. The V gene lost 2 bases and the J gene lost 1 base, with 8 bases spanning the gap. CDR3 residues: CASSLTTFQETQYF. Here the CDR3 DNA reads TGTGCCAGCAGCTTAACGACATTCCAAGAGACCCAGTACTTC.

This clonotype came up many times. One junction end does not reproduce the germline sequence, and a read error may be involved. This rearrangement joins TRBV10-3 to TRBJ2-7; TRBD1 matches at 11 bases. This CDR3 has 15 amino acids. CDR1 ENHRY and CDR2 SYGVKD come from the germline V gene. CDR3 DNA sequence: TGTGCCATCAGTAATCCGGGACAGGGGGGGACATGGTTAAAGTTC. Translated: CAISNPGQGGTWLKF.

The gene calls are TRBV7-2 and TRBJ2-7; TRBD2 matches at 8 bases. Germline trimming cut 5 bases from V and 2 bases from J; bases unmatched to any gene: 5. Germline V gene data show CDR1 as SGHTA and CDR2 as FQGNSA. This CDR3 comprises 14 residues. DNA for the CDR3: TGTGCCAGCAGCGCGGGGGGAGGCACCTACGAGCAGTACTTC. This sequence encodes CASSAGGGTYEQYF.

This clonotype was counted between two and nine times. The chain joins TRBV7-3 to TRBJ2-1, with no clear D. Germline lookup yields CDR1 SGHTA and CDR2 FQGTGA. Trimming stripped 5 bases from V and 4 bases from J, with 6 bases between. The CDR3 has 12 amino acids. CDR3 coding DNA: TGTGCCAGCAGCCTTAGATACAATGAGCAGTTCTTC. Protein sequence: CASSLRYNEQFF.

As concerns this clonotype: Sequence at one end of the junction differs from germline and may be a read error. This chain uses TRBV7-7 with TRBJ2-5; D is uncertain. Germline CDR1 is SSHAT and CDR2 is FNYEAQ (reference sequence). The CDR3 sequence is 13 residues long. The CDR3 reads CASSPSDPATQYF. CDR3 DNA: TGTGCTAGCAGCCCATCCGACCCTGCGACCCAGTACTTC.